What follows are 10 T cell receptor beta chains derived from one specimen sequenced in a study of cytomegalovirus exposure and HLA in healthy donors. Primers: 60 Vbeta forward and 13 Jbeta reverse. Some clones are missing from TCRdb's copy, which holds only in-frame ones; the method was immunoSEQ multiplex PCR. The sample includes 100,000 to 150,000 clones, over 70% of them seen just once. The material sequenced was PBMCs. The receptors come from a woman in her thirties or forties in good health and CMV-seronegative.

The chain carries TRBV28 and TRBJ1-2; D is undetermined. Germline V lookup: CDR1 MDHEN, CDR2 SYDVKM. V lost 5 bases and J lost 0, with 7 bases in between. The CDR3 covers 13 residues. As DNA, the CDR3 is TGTGCCAGCAGTCACGGGGCTAACTATGGCTACACCTTC. Its protein product is CASSHGANYGYTF.

The CDR3 protein is CASSSKVTSGASDTQYF. As DNA, the CDR3 is TGTGCCAGCAGCTCGAAAGTCACTAGCGGAGCATCAGATACGCAGTATTTT. The chain joins TRBV13 to TRBJ2-3; TRBD2 agrees at 8 bases. CDR3 size: 17 residues. Germline CDR1 and CDR2: PRHDT and FYEKMQ (reference sequence). The junction had 13 bases not matched to a gene; V was cut back by 4 bases and J by 4 bases.

The chain recombines TRBV28 with TRBJ2-6, with 8 bases matching TRBD2. Germline V CDR1 and CDR2: MDHEN, SYDVKM. CDR3 size: 18 residues. Germline trimming cut 8 bases from V and 4 bases from J; bases unmatched to any gene: 16. DNA for the CDR3: TGTGCCAGCGTATCAGGCGGGAGGCCTTCCGCAGGGGCCAACGTCCTGACTTTC. This gives the protein CASVSGGRPSAGANVLTF.

The V and J genes are TRBV7-2 and TRBJ1-3; TRBD1 might be the D (6 bases). The CDR3 totals 15 residues. Germline V CDR1 and CDR2: SGHTA, FQGNSA. The ends were cut back, 3 bases at V and 4 bases at J, with 13 bases in the middle. In DNA form, the CDR3 reads TGTGCCAGCAGCTTCGACACAGGGCCCGGAAACACCATATATTTT. This encodes CASSFDTGPGNTIYF. Combining the CDR3 with reference TRBV7-2 and TRBJ1-3 gives the whole variable domain GAGVSQSPSNKVTEKGKDVELRCDPISGHTALYWYRQSLGQGLEFLIYFQGNSAPDKSGLPSDRFSAERTGGSVSTLTIQRTQQEDSAVYLCASSFDTGPGNTIYFGEGSWLTVV.

This chain uses TRBV5-1 with TRBJ1-1; a weak D match, TRBD1 (5 bases). The germline CDR1 and CDR2 sequences are SGHRS and YFSETQ. This CDR3 is 13 amino acids long. V was trimmed by 4 bases and J by 5 bases, leaving 12 bases between them. The DNA for the CDR3 is TGCGCCAGCAGCGCCAGGGTAGGGACTGAAGCTTTCTTT. Its translation is CASSARVGTEAFF.

CDR3 amino acids: CAISEGQGNQPQHF. CDR3 in DNA: TGTGCCATCAGTGAAGGACAGGGAAATCAGCCCCAGCATTTT. The V and J genes are TRBV10-3 and TRBJ1-5, with 8 bases identical to TRBD1. Trimming cost V 3 bases and J 4 bases; bases outside gene matches: 2. Germline lookup yields CDR1 ENHRY and CDR2 SYGVKD. The CDR3 runs 14 residues.

The rearrangement uses TRBV10-3 and TRBJ1-2; 11 nucleotides align to TRBD1. The CDR3 covers 16 residues. CDR1 ENHRY and CDR2 SYGVKD come from the germline V gene. The V segment lost 5 bases and the J segment 5 bases; nucleotides outside the gene matches: 10. CDR3 DNA sequence: TGTGCCATCAGTCAGCGGACAGGGGGCCCATGGTATGGCTACACCTTC. As protein: CAISQRTGGPWYGYTF.

The chain uses TRBV14 and TRBJ2-3; 8 bases are shared with TRBD2. Germline values: CDR1 SGHDN, CDR2 FVKESK. The V segment lost 0 bases and the J segment 0 bases; nucleotides outside the gene matches: 2. The length of the CDR3 is 16 residues. CDR3 in DNA: TGTGCCAGCAGCCAAGACCGGGGGGGAAGCACAGATACGCAGTATTTT. Translation: CASSQDRGGSTDTQYF.

The rearrangement uses TRBV11-2 and TRBJ2-7; D might be TRBD2 (5 bases). V was clipped by 4 bases and J by 4 bases, with 11 bases between them. The CDR3 contains 13 residues. Germline CDR1 is SGHAT and CDR2 is FQNNGV. CDR3 DNA: TGTGCCAGCAGCTCCCCTCGGGATTACGAGCAGTACTTC. This translates into CASSSPRDYEQYF.

The chain recombines TRBV19 with TRBJ2-6; 7 bases fit TRBD2. The CDR3 has 18 amino acids. Germline V gene lookup returns CDR1 LNHDA and CDR2 SQIVND (reference sequence). V shed 5 bases, J shed 0 bases, and the junction held 10 bases outside the gene matches. The CDR3 protein is CASSPGLLPDSGANVLTF. CDR3 sequence (DNA): TGTGCCAGTAGTCCGGGACTACTACCTGACTCTGGGGCCAACGTCCTGACTTTC. Drawing the rest from reference TRBV19 and TRBJ2-6, the complete variable domain is DGGITQSPKYLFRKEGQNVTLSCEQNLNHDAMYWYRQDPGQGLRLIYYSQIVNDFQKGDIAEGYSVSREKKESFPLTVTSAQKNPTAFYLCASSPGLLPDSGANVLTFGAGSRLTVL.